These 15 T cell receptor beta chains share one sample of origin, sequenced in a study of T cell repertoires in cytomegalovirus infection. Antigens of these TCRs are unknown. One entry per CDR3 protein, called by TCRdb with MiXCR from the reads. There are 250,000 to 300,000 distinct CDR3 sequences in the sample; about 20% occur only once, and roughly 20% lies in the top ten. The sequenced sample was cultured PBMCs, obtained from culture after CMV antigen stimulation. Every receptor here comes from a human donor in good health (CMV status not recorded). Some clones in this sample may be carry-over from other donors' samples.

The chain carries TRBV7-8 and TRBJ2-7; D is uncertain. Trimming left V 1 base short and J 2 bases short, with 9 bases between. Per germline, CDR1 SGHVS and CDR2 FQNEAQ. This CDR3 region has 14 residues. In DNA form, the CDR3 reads TGTGCCAGCAGCTTAGTGGGGAAAACCTACGAGCAGTACTTC. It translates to CASSLVGKTYEQYF.

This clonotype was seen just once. The CDR3 here is CASSAGLAAETQYF. CDR3 DNA sequence: TGCGCCAGCAGCGCAGGACTAGCGGCAGAGACCCAGTACTTC. V and J are TRBV5-1 and TRBJ2-5, with 10 positions matching TRBD2. This CDR3 spans 14 amino acids. The J segment lost 4 bases and the V segment lost 4 bases, leaving 4 bases of the junction unmatched. Germline V gene sequence: CDR1 SGHRS, CDR2 YFSETQ.

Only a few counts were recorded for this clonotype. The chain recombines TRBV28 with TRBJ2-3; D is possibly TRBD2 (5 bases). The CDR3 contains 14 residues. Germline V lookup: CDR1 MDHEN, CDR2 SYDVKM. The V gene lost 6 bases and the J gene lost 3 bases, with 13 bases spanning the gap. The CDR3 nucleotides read TGTGCCAGCAGGGGCAGCGGAGTAACAGATACGCAGTATTTT. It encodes CASRGSGVTDTQYF.

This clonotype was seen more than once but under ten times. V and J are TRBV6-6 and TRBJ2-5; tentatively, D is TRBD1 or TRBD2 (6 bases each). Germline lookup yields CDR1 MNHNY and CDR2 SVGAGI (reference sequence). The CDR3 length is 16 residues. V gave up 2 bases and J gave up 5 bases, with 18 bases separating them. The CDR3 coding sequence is TGTGCCAGCAGTTACGGCATTGGGGGGCGTGGGGAGACCCAGTACTTC. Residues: CASSYGIGGRGETQYF.

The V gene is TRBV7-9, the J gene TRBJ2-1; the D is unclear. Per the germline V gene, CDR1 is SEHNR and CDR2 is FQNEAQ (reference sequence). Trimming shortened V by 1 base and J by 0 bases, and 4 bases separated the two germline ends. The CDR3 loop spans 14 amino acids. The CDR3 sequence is CASSLVTSYNEQFF. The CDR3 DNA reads TGTGCCAGCAGCTTAGTGACCTCCTACAATGAGCAGTTCTTC. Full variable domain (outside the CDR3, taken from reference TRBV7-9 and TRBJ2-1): DTGVSQNPRHKITKRGQNVTFRCDPISEHNRLYWYRQTLGQGPEFLTYFQNEAQLEKSRLLSDRFSAERPKGSFSTLEIQRTEQGDSAMYLCASSLVTSYNEQFFGPGTRLTVL.

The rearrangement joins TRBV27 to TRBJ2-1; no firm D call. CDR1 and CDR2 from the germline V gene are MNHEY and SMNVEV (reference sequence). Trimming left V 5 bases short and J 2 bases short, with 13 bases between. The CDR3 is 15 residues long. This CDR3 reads CASSPGRYPYNEQFF. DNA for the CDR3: TGTGCCAGCAGTCCTGGACGTTATCCCTACAATGAGCAGTTCTTC.

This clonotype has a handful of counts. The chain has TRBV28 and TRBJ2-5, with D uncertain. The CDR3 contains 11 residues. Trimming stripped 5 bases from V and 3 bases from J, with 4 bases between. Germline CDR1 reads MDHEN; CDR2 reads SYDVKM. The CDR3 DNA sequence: TGTGCCAGCAGTATAAAAGAGACCCAGTACTTC. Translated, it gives CASSIKETQYF.

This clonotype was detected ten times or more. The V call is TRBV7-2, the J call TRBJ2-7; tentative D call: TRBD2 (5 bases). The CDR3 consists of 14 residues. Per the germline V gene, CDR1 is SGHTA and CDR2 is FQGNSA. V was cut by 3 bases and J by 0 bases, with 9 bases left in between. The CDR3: CASSFPGSSYEQYF. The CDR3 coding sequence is TGTGCCAGCAGCTTTCCGGGGAGCTCCTACGAGCAGTACTTC.

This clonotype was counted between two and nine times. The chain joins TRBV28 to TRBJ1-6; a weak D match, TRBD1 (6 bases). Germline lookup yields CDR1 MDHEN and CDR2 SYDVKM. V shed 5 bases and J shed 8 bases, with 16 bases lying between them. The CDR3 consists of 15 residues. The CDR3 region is CASSDQGHGYSPLHF. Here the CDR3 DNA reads TGTGCCAGCAGTGACCAGGGGCACGGGTATTCACCCCTCCACTTT.

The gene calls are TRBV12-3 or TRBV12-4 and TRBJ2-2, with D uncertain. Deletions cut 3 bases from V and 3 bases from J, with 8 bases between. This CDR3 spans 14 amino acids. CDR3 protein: CASSFLTYTGELFF. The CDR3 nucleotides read TGTGCCAGCAGTTTCCTCACCTACACCGGGGAGCTGTTTTTT.

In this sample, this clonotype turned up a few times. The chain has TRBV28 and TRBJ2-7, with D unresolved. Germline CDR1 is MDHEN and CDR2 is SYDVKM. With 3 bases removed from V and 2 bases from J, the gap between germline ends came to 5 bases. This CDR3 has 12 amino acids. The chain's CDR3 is CASSLAPYEQYF. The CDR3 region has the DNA TGTGCCAGCAGTTTGGCGCCCTACGAGCAGTACTTC.

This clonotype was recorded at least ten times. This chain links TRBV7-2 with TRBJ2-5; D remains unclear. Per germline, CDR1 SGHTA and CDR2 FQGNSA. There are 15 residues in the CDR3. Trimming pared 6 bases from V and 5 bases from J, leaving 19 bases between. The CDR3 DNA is TGTGCCAGCAGAGACTGGGCACGGATGTCTGAGACCCAGTACTTC. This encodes CASRDWARMSETQYF.

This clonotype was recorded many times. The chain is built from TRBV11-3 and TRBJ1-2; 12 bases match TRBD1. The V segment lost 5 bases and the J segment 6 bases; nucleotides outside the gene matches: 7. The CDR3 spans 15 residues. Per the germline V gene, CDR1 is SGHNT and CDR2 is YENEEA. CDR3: CASSVLGQGADGYTF. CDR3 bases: TGTGCCAGCAGCGTACTGGGACAGGGGGCGGATGGCTACACCTTC.

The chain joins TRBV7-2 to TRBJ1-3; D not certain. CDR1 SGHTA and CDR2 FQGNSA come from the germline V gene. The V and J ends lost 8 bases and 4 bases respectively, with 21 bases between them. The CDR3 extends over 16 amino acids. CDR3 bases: TGTGCCAGCTCCCTGGCCGGAACTAGTAGCGGAAACACCATATATTTT. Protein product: CASSLAGTSSGNTIYF.

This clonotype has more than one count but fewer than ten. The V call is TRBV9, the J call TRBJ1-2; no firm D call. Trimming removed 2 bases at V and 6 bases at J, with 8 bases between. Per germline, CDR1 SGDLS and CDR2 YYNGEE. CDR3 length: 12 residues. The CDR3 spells CASSVSGDGYTF. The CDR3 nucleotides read TGTGCCAGCAGCGTGTCCGGTGATGGCTACACCTTC.